This TCR beta chain originates from a study of sequential checkpoint blockade in melanoma (dated by TCRdb to about 2019). At the level of the whole study: Patients were randomized 1:1 to first-line nivolumab followed by ipilimumab (arm A) or ipilimumab followed by nivolumab (arm B). Maintenance nivolumab came after both trial sequences.

This clone was seen more than once but under ten times. Its antigen remains unidentified. The input lacks base qualities; no much larger clone sits a single base away. This same CDR3 is encoded by further DNA sequences in the sample. The immunoSEQ Assay was used to immunosequence TCRbeta CDR3 regions from genomic DNA. Before high-throughput sequencing, the genomic DNA was amplified using bias-controlled multiplex PCR. In the authors' own workflow: To quantify the absolute abundance of each unique TCRbeta CDR3 region, the sequences were collapsed and filtered. Clonality was defined as 1 minus Pielou's evenness and was calculated using productive rearrangements only. A previously published method was used to identify clones whose frequencies were significantly greater in on-treatment samples than in baseline samples. TCRdb holds this immuneACCESS table with in-frame rearrangements only. Some clones are missing; in checked studies, unresolved V genes explain under half, and the rest has no known cause. D and trimming were read from the DNA, whereas the V and J calls and clone size are those reported in that table. The sample records some 19,000 clones, under 80% of which are singletons. Of the sample, 10% to 15% is held by the ten largest clones.

The germline V gene (reference sequence) sets CDR1 to LNHDA and CDR2 to SQIVND. The CDR3 covers 14 residues, taking in both the cysteine and the phenylalanine. Only the CDR3 DNA is retained, 42 bases long and in frame from the first base. V is cut back by 3 bases and J by 5 bases, with 2 bases in the junction unmatched. Taken with the paper, the label for treatment or condition translates to: randomized to nivolumab then ipilimumab (arm A) or the reverse (arm B). None of the trial patients had been given prior DNA-damaging chemotherapy. Live CD3+CD8+ cells negative for CD19 and CD56 were sorted from thawed PBMCs on a FACS Aria II flow cytometer. The samples were obtained from melanoma patients enrolled in CheckMate 064, an open-label, randomized phase II trial testing sequential checkpoint blockade. Leukapheresis was used to collect peripheral blood mononuclear cells, which were then purified with Ficoll-Paque and frozen in human serum with roughly 10% DMSO. Purity of sorted blood CD3+CD8+ cells was verified at >95% immediately after sorting, followed by DNA extraction.

Paper-wide results and their limitations: Larger, independent patient cohorts are needed to validate the response-prediction model that combines TCR metrics and mutation burden.

The specimen comprised CD8+ T cells sorted from blood (inferred from file names), sampled from a patient given nivolumab and ipilimumab in sequence. This clonotype was obtained from a human donor with melanoma. The chain is encoded by TRBV19 joined to TRBJ1-5, with 9 junctional bases fitting TRBD1. CDR3 loop: CASSIWTGDQPQHF. In nucleotide form, the sequence is TGTGCCAGTAGTATCTGGACAGGGGATCAGCCCCAGCATTTT. When the CDR3 is completed using the reference TRBV19 and TRBJ1-5 genes on either side, the full variable domain is DGGITQSPKYLFRKEGQNVTLSCEQNLNHDAMYWYRQDPGQGLRLIYYSQIVNDFQKGDIAEGYSVSREKKESFPLTVTSAQKNPTAFYLCASSIWTGDQPQHFGDGTRLSIL.